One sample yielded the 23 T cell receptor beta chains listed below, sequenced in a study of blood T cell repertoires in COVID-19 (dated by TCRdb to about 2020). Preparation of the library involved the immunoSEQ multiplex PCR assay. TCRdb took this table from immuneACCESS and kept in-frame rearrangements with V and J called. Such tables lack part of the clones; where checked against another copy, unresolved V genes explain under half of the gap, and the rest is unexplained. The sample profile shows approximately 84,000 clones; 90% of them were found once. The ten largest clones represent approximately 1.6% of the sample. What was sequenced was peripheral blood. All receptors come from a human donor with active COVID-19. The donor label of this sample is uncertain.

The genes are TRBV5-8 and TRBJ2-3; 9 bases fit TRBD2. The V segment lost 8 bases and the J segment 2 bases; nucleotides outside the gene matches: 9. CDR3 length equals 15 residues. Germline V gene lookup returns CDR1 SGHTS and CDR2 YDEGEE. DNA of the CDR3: TGTGCCAGGGGTTCGACTAGCGGACTCACAGATACGCAGTATTTT. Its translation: CARGSTSGLTDTQYF.

CDR3 in DNA: TGTGCCAGCAGCCGCCGGGTGAGGCAGCCCCAGCATTTT. The encoded protein is CASSRRVRQPQHF. This chain joins TRBV14 and TRBJ1-5; D not certain. Trimming took off 4 bases at V and 7 bases at J, with 11 bases between the two ends. Germline assignment: CDR1 SGHDN and CDR2 FVKESK. There are 13 residues in the CDR3.

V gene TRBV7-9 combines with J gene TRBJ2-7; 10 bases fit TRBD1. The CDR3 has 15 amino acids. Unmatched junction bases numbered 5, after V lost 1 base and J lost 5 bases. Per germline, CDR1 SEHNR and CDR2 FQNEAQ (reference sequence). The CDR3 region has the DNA TGTGCCAGCAGCTTAGGACAGGGGGCTATGGACGAGCAGTACTTC. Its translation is CASSLGQGAMDEQYF.

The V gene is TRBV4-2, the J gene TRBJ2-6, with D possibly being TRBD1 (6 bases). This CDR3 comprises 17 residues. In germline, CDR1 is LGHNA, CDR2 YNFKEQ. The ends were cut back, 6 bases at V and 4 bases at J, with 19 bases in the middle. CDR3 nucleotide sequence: TGTGCCAGCAGGCGAAACAGGGAATTGCCCGGGGCCAACGTCCTGACTTTC. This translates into CASRRNRELPGANVLTF.

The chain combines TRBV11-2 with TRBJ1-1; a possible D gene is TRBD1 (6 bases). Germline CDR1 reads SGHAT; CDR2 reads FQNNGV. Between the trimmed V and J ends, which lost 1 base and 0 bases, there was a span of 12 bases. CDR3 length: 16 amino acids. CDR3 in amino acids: CASSLGTGRVNTEAFF. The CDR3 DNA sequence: TGTGCCAGCAGCTTAGGAACAGGGCGGGTGAACACTGAAGCTTTCTTT.

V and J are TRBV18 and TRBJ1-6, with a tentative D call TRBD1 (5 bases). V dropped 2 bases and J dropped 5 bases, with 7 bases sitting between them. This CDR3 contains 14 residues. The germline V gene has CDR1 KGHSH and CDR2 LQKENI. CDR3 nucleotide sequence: TGTGCCAGCTCACCAGGGACTAATAATTCACCCCTCCACTTT. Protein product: CASSPGTNNSPLHF.

The CDR3 sequence is CASSQGMTRVGRNYEQYF. Written as DNA, the CDR3 is TGCGCCAGCAGCCAAGGAATGACGAGGGTCGGACGGAACTACGAGCAGTACTTC. This chain joins TRBV4-1 and TRBJ2-7; D perhaps matches TRBD2 (5 bases). V was cut by 1 base and J by 3 bases, with 22 bases left in between. CDR1 is MGHRA, CDR2 YSYEKL, per germline. The CDR3 runs to 18 residues.

CDR3 protein: CASSVGTDSSYNEQFF. CDR3 DNA sequence: TGTGCCAGCAGCGTAGGGACAGACAGCTCCTACAATGAGCAGTTCTTC. This chain uses TRBV9 with TRBJ2-1; perhaps TRBD1 as D (6 bases). Per germline, CDR1 SGDLS and CDR2 YYNGEE. CDR3 length: 16 residues. The V and J ends lost 0 bases and 0 bases respectively, with 10 bases between them.

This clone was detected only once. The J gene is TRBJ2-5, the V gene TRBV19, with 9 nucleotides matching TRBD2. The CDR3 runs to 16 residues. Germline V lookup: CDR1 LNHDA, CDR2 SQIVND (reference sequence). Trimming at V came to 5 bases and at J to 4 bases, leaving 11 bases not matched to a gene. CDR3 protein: CASSAASGEGVETQYF. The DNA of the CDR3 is TGTGCCAGTAGTGCTGCTAGCGGGGAGGGAGTAGAGACCCAGTACTTC.

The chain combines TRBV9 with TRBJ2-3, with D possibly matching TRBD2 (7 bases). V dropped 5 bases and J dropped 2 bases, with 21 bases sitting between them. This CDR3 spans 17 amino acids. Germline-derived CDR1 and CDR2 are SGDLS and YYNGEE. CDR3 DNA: TGTGCCAGCAGAGGCCTAGAGGGGGGGGACCTCACAGATACGCAGTATTTT. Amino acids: CASRGLEGGDLTDTQYF.

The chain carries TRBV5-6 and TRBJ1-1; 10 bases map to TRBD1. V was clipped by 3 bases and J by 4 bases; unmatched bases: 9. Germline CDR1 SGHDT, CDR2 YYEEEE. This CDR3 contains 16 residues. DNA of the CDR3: TGTGCCAGCAGCTCGACAGGGGGCGAGTTTGGCACTGAAGCTTTCTTT. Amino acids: CASSSTGGEFGTEAFF.

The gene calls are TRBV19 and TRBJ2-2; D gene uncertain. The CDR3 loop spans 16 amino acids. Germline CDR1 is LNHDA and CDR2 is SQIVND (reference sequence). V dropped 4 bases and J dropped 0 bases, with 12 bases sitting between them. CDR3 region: CASSRSTVANTGELFF. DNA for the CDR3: TGTGCCAGTAGTAGGTCCACAGTCGCGAACACCGGGGAGCTGTTTTTT.

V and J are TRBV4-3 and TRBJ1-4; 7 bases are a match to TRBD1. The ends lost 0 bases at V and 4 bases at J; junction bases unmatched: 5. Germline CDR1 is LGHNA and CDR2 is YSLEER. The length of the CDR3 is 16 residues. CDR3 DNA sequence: TGCGCCAGCAGCCAAGAACAGGGGTCGATTAATGAAAAACTGTTTTTT. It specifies CASSQEQGSINEKLFF.

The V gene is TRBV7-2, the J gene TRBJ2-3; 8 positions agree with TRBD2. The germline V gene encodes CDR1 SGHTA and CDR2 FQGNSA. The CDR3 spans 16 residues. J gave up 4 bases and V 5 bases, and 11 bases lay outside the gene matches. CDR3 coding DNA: TGTGCCAGCAGCCCCGCCGGGACTAGAGGGGCAGATACGCAGTATTTT. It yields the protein CASSPAGTRGADTQYF.

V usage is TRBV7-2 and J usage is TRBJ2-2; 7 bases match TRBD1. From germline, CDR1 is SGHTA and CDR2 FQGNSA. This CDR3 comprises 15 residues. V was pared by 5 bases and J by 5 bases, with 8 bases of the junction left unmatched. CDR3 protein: CASSHQGVGTGELFF. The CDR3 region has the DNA TGTGCCAGCAGCCATCAGGGGGTAGGAACCGGGGAGCTGTTTTTT.

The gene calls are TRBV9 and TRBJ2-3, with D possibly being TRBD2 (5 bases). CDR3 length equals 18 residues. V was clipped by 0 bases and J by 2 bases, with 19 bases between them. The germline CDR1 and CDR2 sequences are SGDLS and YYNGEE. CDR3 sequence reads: CASSVDLRSSRNTDTQYF. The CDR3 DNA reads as TGTGCCAGCAGCGTAGATTTAAGGTCTAGCCGGAACACAGATACGCAGTATTTT. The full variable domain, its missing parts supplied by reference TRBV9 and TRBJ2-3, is DSGVTQTPKHLITATGQRVTLRCSPRSGDLSVYWYQQSLDQGLQFLIQYYNGEERAKGNILERFSAQQFPDLHSELNLSSLELGDSALYFCASSVDLRSSRNTDTQYFGPGTRLTVL.

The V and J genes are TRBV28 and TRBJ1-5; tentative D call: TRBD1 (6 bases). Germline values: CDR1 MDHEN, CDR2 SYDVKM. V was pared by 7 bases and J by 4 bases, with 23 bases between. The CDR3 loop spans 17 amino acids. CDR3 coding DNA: TGTGCCAGCAATAAGTACCGGGGGGCGAGTAGGAATCAGCCCCAGCATTTT. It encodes CASNKYRGASRNQPQHF.

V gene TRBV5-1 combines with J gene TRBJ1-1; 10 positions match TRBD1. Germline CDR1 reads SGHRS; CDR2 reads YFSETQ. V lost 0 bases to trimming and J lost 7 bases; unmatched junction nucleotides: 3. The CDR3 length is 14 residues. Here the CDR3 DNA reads TGCGCCAGCAGCTTGGGACAGGGGGCTGTTGAAGCTTTCTTT. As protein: CASSLGQGAVEAFF.

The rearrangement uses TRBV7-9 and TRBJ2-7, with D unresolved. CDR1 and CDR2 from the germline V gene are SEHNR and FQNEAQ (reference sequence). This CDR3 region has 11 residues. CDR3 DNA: TGTGCTGCGTCTTCGGTGGACGAGCAGTACTTC. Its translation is CAASSVDEQYF.

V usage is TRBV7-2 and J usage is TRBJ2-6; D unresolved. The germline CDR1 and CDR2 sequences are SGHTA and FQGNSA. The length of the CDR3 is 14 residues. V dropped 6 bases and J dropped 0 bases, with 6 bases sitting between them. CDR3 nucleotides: TGTGCCAGCAGTTCAAACTCTGGGGCCAACGTCCTGACTTTC. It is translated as CASSSNSGANVLTF.

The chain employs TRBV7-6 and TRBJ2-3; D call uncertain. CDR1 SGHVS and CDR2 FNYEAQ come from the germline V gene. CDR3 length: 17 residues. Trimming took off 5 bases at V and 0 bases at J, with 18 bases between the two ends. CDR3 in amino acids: CASSPPPTRRSTDTQYF. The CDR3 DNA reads TGTGCCAGCAGCCCTCCCCCGACTCGGCGAAGCACAGATACGCAGTATTTT.

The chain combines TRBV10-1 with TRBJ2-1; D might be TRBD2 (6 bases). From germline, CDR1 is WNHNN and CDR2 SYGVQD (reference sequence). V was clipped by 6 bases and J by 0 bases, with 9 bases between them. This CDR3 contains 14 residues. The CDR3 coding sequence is TGCGCCAGCAGAAGGGACTTCTCCTACAATGAGCAGTTCTTC. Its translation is CASRRDFSYNEQFF.

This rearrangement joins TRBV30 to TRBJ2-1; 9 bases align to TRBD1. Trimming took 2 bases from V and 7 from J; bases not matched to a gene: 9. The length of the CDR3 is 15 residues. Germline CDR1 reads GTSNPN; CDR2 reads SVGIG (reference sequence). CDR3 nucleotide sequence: TGTGCCTGGAGTCAACAGGGGGCTAGTAGGAATGAGCAGTTCTTC. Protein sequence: CAWSQQGASRNEQFF.